A single sample is the source of the 32 T cell receptor beta chains below, sequenced in a study of T cells after yellow fever vaccination. TCRdb redid the calling of the 5' RACE reads with MiXCR, one entry per CDR3 protein. The table shows hundreds of thousands of distinct CDR3 sequences, with about 12% occurring only once. The sample here was PBMCs, taken on the day of the yellow fever booster vaccination. The source is a young man who received the YFV17D yellow fever vaccine.

This clonotype was detected a few times. This sequence joins TRBV24-1 and TRBJ2-7, with TRBD2 matching over 10 bases. Germline CDR1 is KGHDR and CDR2 is SFDVKD. This CDR3 has 18 amino acids. V lost 3 bases, J lost 1 base, and 11 bases stayed unmatched. CDR3: CATSDPAPLAGESYEQYF. CDR3 sequence (DNA): TGTGCCACCAGTGATCCCGCCCCTCTAGCGGGGGAGTCCTACGAGCAGTACTTC.

The table lists this clonotype with many counts. The chain uses TRBV12-3 or TRBV12-4 and TRBJ2-1; 10 bases map to TRBD2. This CDR3 has 15 amino acids. V gave up 2 bases and J gave up 9 bases; unmatched junction bases: 7. CDR3 nucleotide sequence: TGTGCCAGCAGTTTACCAGCGGGAGGGGGTGGTGAGCAGTTCTTC. It encodes CASSLPAGGGGEQFF.

The J gene is TRBJ2-5, the V gene TRBV27, with 9 bases lining up with TRBD2. The junction had 5 bases not matched to a gene; V was cut back by 7 bases and J by 5 bases. CDR1 and CDR2 (germline): MNHEY, SMNVEV (reference sequence). The CDR3 has 13 residues. The CDR3 sequence is CASTFSGSETQYF. CDR3 coding DNA: TGTGCCAGCACCTTTAGCGGGAGCGAGACCCAGTACTTC.

The chain combines TRBV20-1 with TRBJ2-7; 8 nucleotides match TRBD1. Trimming removed 5 bases from V and 8 bases from J; junction bases left unmatched: 5. The CDR3 loop spans 11 amino acids. Germline CDR1 reads DFQATT; CDR2 reads SNEGSKA (reference sequence). The DNA of the CDR3 is TGCAGTGCTCCAAACAGGGGGAAGCAGTACTTC. This sequence encodes CSAPNRGKQYF.

Ten or more counts support this clonotype. The chain carries TRBV28 and TRBJ2-4; D is unresolved. The germline V and J ends were trimmed by 2 bases and 0 bases, with 11 bases remaining between them. This CDR3 is built from 16 residues. The germline V gene encodes CDR1 MDHEN and CDR2 SYDVKM. CDR3 sequence reads: CASSLPGSLAKNIQYF. As DNA, the CDR3 is TGTGCCAGCAGTTTACCCGGCTCGCTAGCCAAAAACATTCAGTACTTC.

This clonotype has just a few counts. The chain employs TRBV12-3 or TRBV12-4 and TRBJ1-5, with a possible D match to TRBD1 (5 bases). The V gene lost 5 bases and the J gene lost 6 bases, with 11 bases spanning the gap. The CDR3 contains 13 residues. This CDR3 reads CASSAYQGQPQHF. The CDR3 nucleotides are TGTGCCAGCAGTGCTTACCAGGGTCAGCCCCAGCATTTT.

The chain carries TRBV5-4 and TRBJ2-3, with 8 bases fitting TRBD1. With V trimmed by 6 bases and J by 3 bases, 12 bases remained unmatched. The germline V gene encodes CDR1 SGHNT and CDR2 YYREEE (reference sequence). The CDR3 has 16 residues. CDR3 nucleotides: TGTGCCAGCACCATAGGGGATCGGACAGGGACAGATACGCAGTATTTT. Its protein product is CASTIGDRTGTDTQYF.

This clonotype was observed a few times. The gene calls are TRBV7-8 and TRBJ2-1; no clear D. The CDR3 is 15 amino acids. The germline V gene has CDR1 SGHVS and CDR2 FQNEAQ. V lost 5 bases, J lost 4 bases, and 15 bases lay in between. The CDR3 loop is CASSGRWRGYNEQFF. The CDR3 DNA sequence: TGTGCCAGCAGCGGACGGTGGAGAGGTTACAATGAGCAGTTCTTC. The whole variable domain, remainder taken from reference TRBV7-8 and TRBJ2-1, is GAGVSQSPRYKVAKRGQDVALRCDPISGHVSLFWYQQALGQGPEFLTYFQNEAQLDKSGLPSDRFFAERPEGSVSTLKIQRTQQEDSAVYLCASSGRWRGYNEQFFGPGTRLTVL.

This clonotype was recorded a few times. The chain has TRBV5-1 and TRBJ2-3, with TRBD1 identical over 8 bases. The CDR3 is 17 amino acids. In germline, CDR1 is SGHRS, CDR2 YFSETQ. The junction had 14 bases not matched to a gene; V was cut back by 2 bases and J by 6 bases. CDR3 in amino acids: CASSLIPRTGPGDTQYF. CDR3 in DNA: TGCGCCAGCAGCTTAATCCCCCGGACAGGGCCTGGGGATACGCAGTATTTT.

The chain couples TRBV20-1 to TRBJ2-2, with TRBD2 matching 7 bases. The CDR3 totals 15 residues. Germline V gene sequence: CDR1 DFQATT, CDR2 SNEGSKA (reference sequence). After removal of 2 bases from V and 3 bases from J, the junction contained 6 bases not matched to a gene. CDR3 amino acids: CSARYSGGYTGELFF. The CDR3 nucleotides are TGCAGTGCTAGATATTCGGGAGGCTACACCGGGGAGCTGTTTTTT.

This clonotype was observed a handful of times. V and J are TRBV5-1 and TRBJ2-1; TRBD2 matches at 8 bases. V was clipped by 4 bases and J by 6 bases; unmatched bases: 12. Per the germline V gene, CDR1 is SGHRS and CDR2 is YFSETQ. CDR3 size: 16 residues. CDR3 coding DNA: TGCGCCAGCAGCACTGTAGCGGGACCATCGGTCAATGAGCAGTTCTTC. Its protein product is CASSTVAGPSVNEQFF.

This clonotype was observed a few times. This chain connects TRBV24-1 to TRBJ2-1, with unresolved D. Per the germline V gene, CDR1 is KGHDR and CDR2 is SFDVKD. Trimming pared 6 bases from V and 0 bases from J, leaving 14 bases between. This CDR3 has 16 amino acids. The CDR3 loop is CATSLEGPGSYNEQFF. The CDR3 region has the DNA TGTGCCACCAGTTTGGAAGGACCGGGCTCCTACAATGAGCAGTTCTTC.

The CDR3 region is CASSPVGHASSYNEQFF. CDR3 sequence (DNA): TGTGCCAGCTCACCTGTGGGACATGCGAGCTCCTACAATGAGCAGTTCTTC. V is TRBV18 and J is TRBJ2-1, with a possible D match to TRBD1 (6 bases). Germline CDR1 KGHSH, CDR2 LQKENI. The CDR3 is 17 amino acids. Between the trimmed V and J ends, which lost 3 bases and 0 bases, there was a span of 15 bases.

Concerning this clonotype: A much bigger clone sits one base away, suggesting this may be a read error. For the CDR3, the DNA is TGTGCCAGTTCGACGGAACAGCCCTACAATGAGCAGTTCTTC. Protein sequence: CASSTEQPYNEQFF. The chain joins TRBV7-2 to TRBJ2-1; D is uncertain. The germline V and J ends were trimmed by 9 bases and 2 bases, with 14 bases remaining between them. This CDR3 spans 14 amino acids. Germline loops: CDR1 SGHTA, CDR2 FQGNSA.

CDR3: CASSVGGGLDLEQYF. The CDR3 coding sequence is TGTGCCAGCAGCGTAGGGGGAGGACTAGATCTCGAGCAGTACTTC. V gene TRBV9 combines with J gene TRBJ2-7; 7 positions agree with TRBD2. The CDR3 has 15 amino acids. Unmatched junction bases numbered 9, after V lost 0 bases and J lost 6 bases. In germline, CDR1 is SGDLS, CDR2 YYNGEE. The entire variable domain, with the rest obtained from reference TRBV9 and TRBJ2-7, is as follows: DSGVTQTPKHLITATGQRVTLRCSPRSGDLSVYWYQQSLDQGLQFLIQYYNGEERAKGNILERFSAQQFPDLHSELNLSSLELGDSALYFCASSVGGGLDLEQYFGPGTRLTVT.

The chain employs TRBV6-1 and TRBJ2-5, with no clear D. Germline loops: CDR1 MNHNS, CDR2 SASEGT. The CDR3 extends over 13 amino acids. V was pared by 6 bases and J by 0 bases, with 8 bases between. The CDR3 loop reads CASSLDHQETQYF. CDR3 DNA: TGTGCCAGCAGCTTGGACCACCAAGAGACCCAGTACTTC.

This clonotype was seen many times. The CDR3: CASINAGVTGELFF. In nucleotides, the CDR3 is TGTGCCAGCATCAACGCCGGGGTCACCGGGGAGCTGTTTTTT. The chain is built from TRBV28 and TRBJ2-2, with D possibly being TRBD2 (5 bases). The germline V gene has CDR1 MDHEN and CDR2 SYDVKM. This CDR3 spans 14 amino acids. With 7 bases removed from V and 4 bases from J, the gap between germline ends came to 13 bases.

This clonotype has only a few counts. V and J are TRBV7-2 and TRBJ2-7, with no clear D. Germline V gene lookup returns CDR1 SGHTA and CDR2 FQGNSA. The CDR3 loop spans 12 amino acids. The CDR3 is CASARLSYEQYF. The DNA for the CDR3 is TGTGCGTCTGCCCGGCTATCCTACGAGCAGTACTTC.

This clonotype was seen more than once but under ten times. This sequence joins TRBV5-1 and TRBJ1-6; D is ambiguous. Trimming shortened V by 0 bases and J by 5 bases, and 9 bases separated the two germline ends. Germline V lookup: CDR1 SGHRS, CDR2 YFSETQ. CDR3 size: 15 residues. In DNA form, the CDR3 reads TGCGCCAGCAGCTTGGAACGCGTTGATAATTCACCCCTCCACTTT. Its translation is CASSLERVDNSPLHF.

The chain is built from TRBV20-1 and TRBJ2-1; 8 bases agree with TRBD2. The CDR3 totals 14 residues. The ends lost 3 bases at V and 8 bases at J; junction bases unmatched: 9. CDR1 and CDR2 from the germline V gene are DFQATT and SNEGSKA (reference sequence). The CDR3 loop is CSARSGGIGDEQFF. In DNA form, the CDR3 reads TGCAGTGCTAGGTCGGGGGGGATCGGGGATGAGCAGTTCTTC.

This clonotype was observed a few times. The rearrangement uses TRBV5-4 and TRBJ2-3; D remains ambiguous. The CDR3 length is 15 residues. V lost 4 bases and J 2 bases, leaving 14 bases between the germline ends. Germline V gives CDR1 SGHNT, CDR2 YYREEE (reference sequence). The CDR3 loop reads CASSKGPVNTDTQYF. The CDR3 nucleotides read TGTGCCAGCAGCAAAGGACCCGTTAACACAGATACGCAGTATTTT.

This clonotype appeared many times. V usage is TRBV12-3 or TRBV12-4 and J usage is TRBJ2-7; D perhaps matches TRBD1 (6 bases). The CDR3 covers 13 residues. V shed 4 bases and J shed 3 bases, with 10 bases lying between them. The CDR3 loop is CASSSLQGYEQYF. CDR3 DNA sequence: TGTGCCAGCAGTTCCCTACAGGGCTACGAGCAGTACTTC.

This clonotype has a handful of counts. The chain carries TRBV20-1 and TRBJ1-4; no reliable D call. Between the trimmed V and J ends, which lost 4 bases and 8 bases, there was a span of 14 bases. Germline-derived CDR1 and CDR2 are DFQATT and SNEGSKA (reference sequence). This CDR3 has 13 amino acids. In nucleotides, the CDR3 is TGCAGTGCTAATGGACCCCTCGGCGAAAAACTGTTTTTT. It yields the protein CSANGPLGEKLFF.

This clonotype was seen more than once but under ten times. The V call is TRBV6-5, the J call TRBJ2-5; D is undetermined. This CDR3 is built from 13 residues. Germline CDR1 is MNHEY and CDR2 is SVGAGI. V lost 0 bases and J lost 5, with 7 bases in between. CDR3 loop: CASSYSVGETQYF. Here the CDR3 DNA reads TGTGCCAGCAGTTACTCTGTAGGGGAGACCCAGTACTTC.

The chain has TRBV21-1 and TRBJ1-1; the table's TRBD1 call for D was not verified on the DNA. TRBV21-1 is labeled a pseudogene. The length of the CDR3 is 12 residues. This CDR3 is CASSTPGYDAFF. The CDR3 bases are TGTGCCAGCAGCACTCCGGGGTATGACGCTTTCTTT.

This clonotype was seen only a few times. The genes are TRBV5-1 and TRBJ2-5; D is tentatively TRBD1 or TRBD2 (6 bases each). Trimming cost V 4 bases and J 4 bases, with 14 bases left between them. The CDR3 covers 14 residues. Germline values: CDR1 SGHRS, CDR2 YFSETQ. The CDR3 nucleotides read TGCGCCAGCAGCGTTGAGGGGGGCAGAGAGACCCAGTACTTC. Encoded protein: CASSVEGGRETQYF.

The rearrangement uses TRBV5-4 and TRBJ2-3, with D perhaps given as TRBD1 or TRBD2 (6 bases each). The germline V gene has CDR1 SGHNT and CDR2 YYREEE (reference sequence). Between the trimmed V and J ends, which lost 2 bases and 5 bases, there was a span of 21 bases. This CDR3 region has 17 residues. DNA of the CDR3: TGTGCCAGCAGCTTAGAAAGGTTAGGGGGAGGAGGAGATACGCAGTATTTT. Its protein product is CASSLERLGGGGDTQYF. Together with reference TRBV5-4 and TRBJ2-3, the CDR3 gives the full variable domain: ETGVTQSPTHLIKTRGQQVTLRCSSQSGHNTVSWYQQALGQGPQFIFQYYREEENGRGNFPPRFSGLQFPNYSSELNVNALELDDSALYLCASSLERLGGGGDTQYFGPGTRLTVL.

This clonotype was seen more than once but under ten times. This chain uses TRBV28 with TRBJ2-1; no definite D call. The CDR3 totals 12 residues. Trimming took off 7 bases at V and 4 bases at J, with 8 bases between the two ends. Germline lookup yields CDR1 MDHEN and CDR2 SYDVKM. The CDR3 region has the DNA TGTGCCAGCAAGGGCAGTTACAATGAGCAGTTCTTC. Residues: CASKGSYNEQFF.

The CDR3 bases are TGTGCAGCCTCCAGGGCGGCTGGAAACACCATATATTTT. It is translated as CAASRAAGNTIYF. The genes are TRBV12-3 or TRBV12-4 and TRBJ1-3, with D possibly being TRBD1 (5 bases). CDR3 length: 13 amino acids.

The chain combines TRBV5-1 with TRBJ1-1; TRBD1 might be the D (5 bases). CDR1 is SGHRS and CDR2 is YFSETQ in the germline V gene. V was cut by 4 bases and J by 3 bases, with 10 bases left in between. The CDR3 consists of 13 residues. The CDR3 here is CASSTQGDTEAFF. The CDR3 DNA reads TGCGCCAGCAGCACCCAGGGTGACACTGAAGCTTTCTTT. Looking up the rest from reference TRBV5-1 and TRBJ1-1 gives the full variable domain: KAGVTQTPRYLIKTRGQQVTLSCSPISGHRSVSWYQQTPGQGLQFLFEYFSETQRNKGNFPGRFSGRQFSNSRSEMNVSTLELGDSALYLCASSTQGDTEAFFGQGTRLTVV.

The chain links TRBV5-1 to TRBJ2-7; D gene unclear. The CDR3 extends over 12 amino acids. Germline values: CDR1 SGHRS, CDR2 YFSETQ. The V end lost 3 bases, the J end lost 5 bases, and 9 bases lay between the germline ends. CDR3: CASSSRTDEQYF. The CDR3 nucleotides read TGCGCCAGCAGCTCCCGAACGGACGAGCAGTACTTC. The full variable domain, rest sourced from reference TRBV5-1 and TRBJ2-7, is KAGVTQTPRYLIKTRGQQVTLSCSPISGHRSVSWYQQTPGQGLQFLFEYFSETQRNKGNFPGRFSGRQFSNSRSEMNVSTLELGDSALYLCASSSRTDEQYFGPGTRLTVT.

This clonotype was observed a few times. The chain is built from TRBV5-6 and TRBJ2-2; a weak D match, TRBD2 (5 bases). The V gene lost 4 bases and the J gene lost 4 bases, with 11 bases spanning the gap. The length of the CDR3 is 14 residues. Germline lookup yields CDR1 SGHDT and CDR2 YYEEEE. CDR3 DNA: TGTGCCAGCAGCCGGCGTGGGAGCACCGGGGAGCTGTTTTTT. Translated: CASSRRGSTGELFF.